This entry describes one TCR beta chain. Its antigen is undetermined. A sample-barcoded 5' primer and a J-beta primer mix were used in a second PCR of roughly 6 to 11 cycles. TCRdb recomputed calls from the 5' RACE reads with MiXCR, one row per CDR3 protein. The data hold hundreds of thousands of distinct CDR3 sequences, with around 24% observed a single time. The data were obtained in a study of blood T cells in healthy people across ages. The length of the CDR3 is 15 residues. V was pared by 6 bases and J by 6 bases, with 7 bases of the junction left unmatched. CDR1 is MNHNY and CDR2 is SVGAGI in the germline V gene (reference sequence). Study-wide points: In these data, TCR beta diversity tracked strongly with naive T cell percentage.

The sample was also reused in another study, on T cells of mothers and their children.

Material for sequencing was blood. This TCR derives from a boy younger than 18 in good health. The chain combines TRBV6-6 with TRBJ2-2; 10 bases agree with TRBD1. This CDR3 reads CASSLGQGSSGELFF. CDR3 nucleotides: TGTGCCAGCAGCCTGGGACAGGGGTCGTCCGGGGAGCTGTTTTTT.